A selection of T cell receptor beta chains follows, all from one sample in a study of blood T cell repertoires in COVID-19. The data were produced by immunoSEQ multiplex PCR, yet TCRdb's version contains in-frame clones alone and is incomplete. This repertoire shows around 150,000 clones, 75% to 90% found once; its top ten account for about 10%. The sequenced sample consisted of peripheral blood. These receptors all come from a woman older than 75 with active or convalescent COVID-19. Both conserved end residues are part of each CDR3. The D gene is left open where the match is weak. The size of a clone is reported for some rows only, either as once, few or many, or as a class for expanded clones.

-	TRBV10-3	TRBJ1-1	-	TGTGCCGCCCAAGGGGTGAACACTGAAGCTTTCTTT	CAAQGVNTEAFF
-	TRBV3-1/TRBV3-2	TRBJ1-5	TRBD1	TGTGCCAGCAGCCAAGGACAGGGGAAACCGAATCAGCCCCAGCATTTT	CASSQGQGKPNQPQHF
-	TRBV18	TRBJ2-3	-	TGTGCCAGCTCATCTCAGGGGCCCGGTGCACCAGATACGCAGTATTTT	CASSSQGPGAPDTQYF
-	TRBV12-5	TRBJ1-5	-	TGTGCTAGTGGTTTACTCCTACAGGGCGATCAGCCCCAGCATTTT	CASGLLLQGDQPQHF
-	TRBV12-3/TRBV12-4	TRBJ2-7	TRBD1	TGTGCCAGCAGACAGGGGACGGGGTACGAGCAGTACTTC	CASRQGTGYEQYF
-	TRBV30	TRBJ2-3	TRBD2	TGTGCCTGGAGTCGAGCCCTAGCGGGGGGCGGGGATACGCAGTATTTT	CAWSRALAGGGDTQYF
-	TRBV7-7	TRBJ2-1	TRBD2	TGTGCTAGCAGCTACCGTAGCGGGGCGAGCTCCTACAATGAGCAGTTCTTC	CASSYRSGASSYNEQFF
-	TRBV11-3	TRBJ1-4	-	TGTGCCAGCAGCTTAGGACCACGGGATGAAAAACTGTTTTTT	CASSLGPRDEKLFF
-	TRBV4-1	TRBJ2-1	-	TGCGCCAGCAGCCAAGTTCAGATCAATGAGCAGTTCTTC	CASSQVQINEQFF
-	TRBV18	TRBJ1-4	-	TGTGCCAGCTCACAGCTTGTTAGTGGGCTAAAACTGTTTTTT	CASSQLVSGLKLFF
-	TRBV6-5	TRBJ1-2	-	TGTGCCAGCAGTCCCGGGGGGACTTTGCATGGCTACACCTTC	CASSPGGTLHGYTF
-	TRBV5-1	TRBJ2-6	-	TGCGCCAGCAGCTTGGGTGTATCTGGGGCCAACGTCCTGACTTTC	CASSLGVSGANVLTF
-	TRBV25-1	TRBJ1-4	-	TGTGCCAGCAGTGATATAAGGCAGGGGACGGAAAAACTGTTTTTT	CASSDIRQGTEKLFF
-	TRBV30	TRBJ1-4	-	TGTGCCTCAGGGCGGGGAGTGAGTGAAAAACTGTTTTTT	CASGRGVSEKLFF
-	TRBV27	TRBJ1-4	TRBD1	TGTGCCAGCAGTTTCCTTACAGGGGGAGGTGAAAAACTGTTTTTT	CASSFLTGGGEKLFF
few	TRBV12-3/TRBV12-4	TRBJ1-2	-	TGTGCCAGCAGTTGGGGGCTCGACTATGGCTACACCTTC	CASSWGLDYGYTF
-	TRBV7-9	TRBJ2-1	TRBD1	TGTGCCGGCAGCCAAGGGACAGTAACCTACAATGAGCAGTTCTTC	CAGSQGTVTYNEQFF
-	TRBV9	TRBJ1-4	-	TGTGCCAGCAGCAGGGGTTCTAATGAAAAACTGTTTTTT	CASSRGSNEKLFF
-	TRBV5-1	TRBJ2-7	-	TGCGCCAGCAGGCCCTGGGGGGGGGCGAAGTCCTACGAGCAGTACTTC	CASRPWGGAKSYEQYF
-	TRBV10-2	TRBJ1-5	TRBD1	TGCGCCAGCAGGAGGGGACAGGGCTACGGGTATAGCAATCAGCCCCAGCATTTT	CASRRGQGYGYSNQPQHF
-	TRBV18	TRBJ1-1	-	TGTGCCAGCTTGTGGGGGAGGGGCAACACTGAAGCTTTCTTT	CASLWGRGNTEAFF
-	TRBV2	TRBJ2-2	TRBD1	TGTGCCACACTCCGGGACAGGGCCACCGGGGAGCTGTTTTTT	CATLRDRATGELFF
few	TRBV27	TRBJ2-7	-	TGTGCCAGCAGTTTGGGAGAGGGCTACGAGCAGTACTTC	CASSLGEGYEQYF
-	TRBV19	TRBJ2-7	-	TGTGCCAGTAGCGAGGTAGGTGGCTACGAGCAGTACTTC	CASSEVGGYEQYF
-	TRBV4-1	TRBJ2-2	TRBD2	TGCGCCAGCAGCCAAGGCCCCCTGGGACTAGAAAACACCGGGGAGCTGTTTTTT	CASSQGPLGLENTGELFF
-	TRBV4-3	TRBJ2-1	TRBD2	TGCGCCAGCAGCCCCAGACTAGCTTTAAATGAGCAGTTCTTC	CASSPRLALNEQFF
few	TRBV6-6	TRBJ1-1	TRBD1	TGTGCCAGCAGTAACGGACAGGGAGGGCACACTGAAGCTTTCTTT	CASSNGQGGHTEAFF
-	TRBV19	TRBJ1-3	-	TGTGCCAGTAGTATGGAGGGTACCTTCTCTGGAAACACCATATATTTT	CASSMEGTFSGNTIYF
-	TRBV28	TRBJ2-7	TRBD1	TGTGCCAGCAGGGCGGACAGGGCTAACTCCTACGAGCAGTACTTC	CASRADRANSYEQYF
-	TRBV4-3	TRBJ1-2	TRBD1	TGCGCCAGCAGCCAATCCCAGGGGGATCGCTACACCTTC	CASSQSQGDRYTF
once	TRBV6-1	TRBJ1-3	-	TGTGCCAGCAGTGCGGCTCGACTGAGCTCTGGAAACACCATATATTTT	CASSAARLSSGNTIYF
once	TRBV6-1	TRBJ1-6	TRBD1	TGTGCCAGCAGTCAAGCACAGGGGAGTTCACCCCTCCACTTT	CASSQAQGSSPLHF
-	TRBV11-2	TRBJ1-2	TRBD1	TGTGCCAGCAGCTACCGGGACAGGGTGAACTATGGCTACACCTTC	CASSYRDRVNYGYTF
-	TRBV12-3/TRBV12-4	TRBJ1-1	-	TGTGCCAGCAGTTTCGCCAGGGCTGAAGCTTTCTTT	CASSFARAEAFF
-	TRBV5-8	TRBJ2-1	-	TGTGCCAGCAGCCCCCCCGGTGAGCAGTTCTTC	CASSPPGEQFF
-	TRBV4-2	TRBJ2-1	TRBD2	TGTGCCAGCAGCCCCCGACTAGCGGGGGAAACCTACAATGAGCAGTTCTTC	CASSPRLAGETYNEQFF
-	TRBV3-1/TRBV3-2	TRBJ1-2	-	TGTGCCAGCAGCCAAGCCCCCGCAGGAACAACTGGCTACACCTTC	CASSQAPAGTTGYTF
-	TRBV6-5	TRBJ1-2	-	TGTGCCAGCAGTTACGGCAGGATCCCTTCTAACTATGGCTACACCTTC	CASSYGRIPSNYGYTF
-	TRBV10-2	TRBJ2-7	TRBD2	TGCGGGTGTGGAGGGTTCCGGGGGGACGAGCAGTACTTC	CGCGGFRGDEQYF
-	TRBV9	TRBJ2-3	TRBD1	TGTGCCAGCAGCGTAGAAGGGGGCCAAAACACAGATACGCAGTATTTT	CASSVEGGQNTDTQYF
-	TRBV3-1/TRBV3-2	TRBJ2-3	TRBD2	TGTGCCAGCAGCCAGGGGACTAGCGGGGGGGCGGCGTATTTT	CASSQGTSGGAAYF
once	TRBV6-6	TRBJ1-2	TRBD1	TGTGCCAGCAGTCAGGGGGCAGGGGGCTATGGCTACACCTTC	CASSQGAGGYGYTF
once	TRBV3-1/TRBV3-2	TRBJ2-1	-	TGTGCCAGCAGCCAAGATCGAAAAAGCGCTGAGCAGTTCTTC	CASSQDRKSAEQFF
-	TRBV6-5	TRBJ2-5	TRBD2	TGTGCCAGCAGTTACTCTGTCGGGGGGGCCGGAGAGACCCAGTACTTC	CASSYSVGGAGETQYF